A selection of T cell receptor beta chains follows, all from one sample in a study of OX40 agonist ivuxolimab in advanced cancers. Produced via immunoSEQ multiplex PCR; TCRdb's table is partial and in-frame only. The data hold tens of thousands of clones, with around four fifths observed a single time. Sequencing was performed on CD4+ or CD8+ T cells sorted from blood, taken in a trial of the OX40 agonist ivuxolimab. The receptors were sampled from an adult with an advanced solid tumor such as melanoma, head and neck, liver or kidney cancer. Each CDR3 is given with its conserved first and last residue. Each record gives: V gene, D gene, clone size, J gene, CDR3 length, CDR3 DNA, CDR3 protein. A D gene is named only where the DNA matches it firmly. Clone size is not always given. Where it is, it says once, few, many or a class for expanded clones.

v_gene: TRBV5-1
d_gene: .
abundance: .
j_gene: TRBJ1-1
len: 15
CDR3nt: TGCGCCAGCAGCCTAGACGGATGGGCGAACACTGAAGCTTTCTTT
CDR3aa: CASSLDGWANTEAFF

v_gene: TRBV10-3
d_gene: .
abundance: .
j_gene: TRBJ2-1
len: 13
CDR3nt: TGTGCCATCAGTGGTTCCACAGAGGCTGAGCAGTTCTTC
CDR3aa: CAISGSTEAEQFF

v_gene: TRBV30
d_gene: .
abundance: .
j_gene: TRBJ2-1
len: 19
CDR3nt: TGTGCCTGGAGTGTGGGGCTAGTCAAACCCTACTCTATTACCAATGAGCAGTTCTTC
CDR3aa: CAWSVGLVKPYSITNEQFF

v_gene: TRBV9
d_gene: TRBD2
abundance: .
j_gene: TRBJ2-5
len: 15
CDR3nt: TGTGCCAGCACTAGTAGCGGGAGGGAACAAGAGACCCAGTACTTC
CDR3aa: CASTSSGREQETQYF

v_gene: TRBV6-4
d_gene: .
abundance: .
j_gene: TRBJ2-1
len: 15
CDR3nt: TGTGCCAGCAGTGACTCAGGTGGGAGCGTAAATGAGCAGTTCTTC
CDR3aa: CASSDSGGSVNEQFF

v_gene: TRBV6-1
d_gene: .
abundance: .
j_gene: TRBJ2-7
len: 16
CDR3nt: TGTGCCAGCAGTGGTTACAGGGATCCTGCCCCCTACGAGCAGTACTTC
CDR3aa: CASSGYRDPAPYEQYF

v_gene: TRBV2
d_gene: .
abundance: .
j_gene: TRBJ2-3
len: 14
CDR3nt: TGTGCCAGCAGTGAAGATAAGGGCGGGGATACGCAGTATTTT
CDR3aa: CASSEDKGGDTQYF

v_gene: TRBV5-5
d_gene: .
abundance: .
j_gene: TRBJ2-7
len: 18
CDR3nt: TGTGCCAGCAGCCCACGTGTAGCTACACGTGGGGGGCGGGCCGAGCAGTACTTC
CDR3aa: CASSPRVATRGGRAEQYF

v_gene: TRBV6-5
d_gene: TRBD2
abundance: .
j_gene: TRBJ2-7
len: 15
CDR3nt: TGTGCCAGCAGTAATGGACTAGCGGGAGCCTACGAGCAGTACTTC
CDR3aa: CASSNGLAGAYEQYF

v_gene: TRBV9
d_gene: TRBD1
abundance: .
j_gene: TRBJ1-3
len: 14
CDR3nt: TGTGCCAGCAGCGCTGGGACAGGGGGAAACACCATATATTTT
CDR3aa: CASSAGTGGNTIYF

v_gene: TRBV7-3
d_gene: .
abundance: .
j_gene: TRBJ1-3
len: 15
CDR3nt: TGTGCCAGCAGCTTAAACGGTGGGAGAGGAAACACCATATATTTT
CDR3aa: CASSLNGGRGNTIYF

v_gene: TRBV11-1
d_gene: .
abundance: .
j_gene: TRBJ2-7
len: 13
CDR3nt: TGTGCCAGCAGCTTAATTTCGGCTTCCGAGCAGTACTTC
CDR3aa: CASSLISASEQYF

v_gene: TRBV30
d_gene: TRBD1
abundance: .
j_gene: TRBJ1-3
len: 15
CDR3nt: TGTGCCTGGAGACTCGGGACAGGGATTGGAAACACCATATATTTT
CDR3aa: CAWRLGTGIGNTIYF

v_gene: TRBV9
d_gene: .
abundance: .
j_gene: TRBJ2-5
len: 9
CDR3nt: TGTGCCAGCCCCCCTACCCAGTACTTC
CDR3aa: CASPPTQYF

v_gene: TRBV4-3
d_gene: TRBD1
abundance: .
j_gene: TRBJ2-7
len: 16
CDR3nt: TGCGCCAGCAGCCAAGATTTGGACAGGGGTCAGTACGAGCAGTACTTC
CDR3aa: CASSQDLDRGQYEQYF

v_gene: TRBV10-2
d_gene: .
abundance: .
j_gene: TRBJ1-2
len: 13
CDR3nt: TGCGCCAGCAGTGAGTGGGGATACGATGGCTACACCTTC
CDR3aa: CASSEWGYDGYTF

v_gene: TRBV6-1
d_gene: TRBD2
abundance: .
j_gene: TRBJ2-1
len: 17
CDR3nt: TGTGCCAGCAGTCAAGGGACTAGCGGGATCCCAAACAATGAGCAGTTCTTC
CDR3aa: CASSQGTSGIPNNEQFF

v_gene: TRBV11-2
d_gene: .
abundance: .
j_gene: TRBJ2-7
len: 13
CDR3nt: TGTGCCAGCAGCTCCGGGATTATCTACGAGCAGTACTTC
CDR3aa: CASSSGIIYEQYF

v_gene: TRBV6-5
d_gene: .
abundance: .
j_gene: TRBJ2-5
len: 15
CDR3nt: TGTGCCAGCAGTCCCAGGGGCCGCAACCAAGAGACCCAGTACTTC
CDR3aa: CASSPRGRNQETQYF

v_gene: TRBV5-6
d_gene: TRBD1
abundance: once
j_gene: TRBJ2-2
len: 14
CDR3nt: TGTGCCAGCAGCTGGGGACAGTTAACCGGGGAGCTGTTTTTT
CDR3aa: CASSWGQLTGELFF

v_gene: TRBV4-1
d_gene: TRBD2
abundance: .
j_gene: TRBJ2-5
len: 18
CDR3nt: TGCGCCAGCTCAGGACTCGGACTAGCGGGAGTGATGGGGGAGACCCAGTACTTC
CDR3aa: CASSGLGLAGVMGETQYF

v_gene: TRBV6-5
d_gene: .
abundance: .
j_gene: TRBJ2-7
len: 11
CDR3nt: TGTGCCAGCAGTACCTCCTACGAGCAGTACTTC
CDR3aa: CASSTSYEQYF

v_gene: TRBV4-1
d_gene: TRBD2
abundance: .
j_gene: TRBJ2-3
len: 15
CDR3nt: TGCGCCAGCAGCCGGACTAGCGGGAGGACAGATACGCAGTATTTT
CDR3aa: CASSRTSGRTDTQYF

v_gene: TRBV5-1
d_gene: TRBD2
abundance: .
j_gene: TRBJ2-7
len: 15
CDR3nt: TGCGCCAGCAGCTTGGGGACTAGCGGGAGTTACGAGCAGTACTTC
CDR3aa: CASSLGTSGSYEQYF

v_gene: TRBV7-2
d_gene: TRBD2
abundance: .
j_gene: TRBJ2-3
len: 16
CDR3nt: TGTGCCAGCAGCCGCTTCAGCGGGAGCCCTACGGATACGCAGTATTTT
CDR3aa: CASSRFSGSPTDTQYF

v_gene: TRBV7-2
d_gene: TRBD2
abundance: .
j_gene: TRBJ2-7
len: 15
CDR3nt: TGTGCCAGCAGCGTACTAGCGGGACTGTCCTACGAGCAGTACTTC
CDR3aa: CASSVLAGLSYEQYF

v_gene: TRBV5-1
d_gene: TRBD2
abundance: .
j_gene: TRBJ2-3
len: 14
CDR3nt: TGCGCCAGCAGCTTGTCGGGAGGGTCAGATACGCAGTATTTT
CDR3aa: CASSLSGGSDTQYF

v_gene: TRBV7-9
d_gene: TRBD2
abundance: .
j_gene: TRBJ2-5
len: 14
CDR3nt: TGTGCCAGCAGCGAGAGAGCGGGGGACGAGACCCAGTACTTC
CDR3aa: CASSERAGDETQYF

v_gene: TRBV14
d_gene: .
abundance: .
j_gene: TRBJ1-1
len: 15
CDR3nt: TGTGCCAGCAGCGGAGGGGCGAACCTTAACACTGAAGCTTTCTTT
CDR3aa: CASSGGANLNTEAFF

v_gene: TRBV4-1
d_gene: TRBD2
abundance: few
j_gene: TRBJ2-2
len: 18
CDR3nt: TGCGCCAGCAGCCAAGGGGGACTAGCGGGAGTAGGGACCGGGGAGCTGTTTTTT
CDR3aa: CASSQGGLAGVGTGELFF

v_gene: TRBV11-3
d_gene: .
abundance: .
j_gene: TRBJ1-5
len: 15
CDR3nt: TGTGCCAGCAGACGGGACGGATGTAGCAATCAGCCCCAGCATTTT
CDR3aa: CASRRDGCSNQPQHF

v_gene: TRBV10-3
d_gene: .
abundance: .
j_gene: TRBJ2-1
len: 13
CDR3nt: TGTGCCATCAGAATGGACCCCTACAATGAGCAGTTCTTC
CDR3aa: CAIRMDPYNEQFF

v_gene: TRBV5-6
d_gene: .
abundance: .
j_gene: TRBJ1-2
len: 14
CDR3nt: TGTGCCAGCAGCTTGGAAGGGCCCCAAGACCCCTACACCTTC
CDR3aa: CASSLEGPQDPYTF

v_gene: TRBV5-1
d_gene: .
abundance: once
j_gene: TRBJ2-7
len: 17
CDR3nt: TGCGCCAGCAGCTTGGCGCAGGACGGATCAACTTCCTACGAGCAGTACTTC
CDR3aa: CASSLAQDGSTSYEQYF

v_gene: TRBV28
d_gene: .
abundance: .
j_gene: TRBJ2-7
len: 13
CDR3nt: TGTGCCAGCAGTTTATACAATTCCTACGAGCAGTACTTC
CDR3aa: CASSLYNSYEQYF

v_gene: TRBV5-5
d_gene: .
abundance: .
j_gene: TRBJ1-4
len: 14
CDR3nt: TGTGCCAGCAGCGAACAGGGTCCTAATGAAAAACTGTTTTTT
CDR3aa: CASSEQGPNEKLFF

v_gene: TRBV2
d_gene: .
abundance: .
j_gene: TRBJ2-7
len: 13
CDR3nt: TGTGCCAGCACCCCCACCGGCGCCTACGAGCAGTACTTC
CDR3aa: CASTPTGAYEQYF

v_gene: TRBV30
d_gene: .
abundance: .
j_gene: TRBJ2-1
len: 14
CDR3nt: TGTGCCTGGAGTGTACGGATTACCCGTGCTGAGCAGTTCTTC
CDR3aa: CAWSVRITRAEQFF

v_gene: TRBV19
d_gene: .
abundance: .
j_gene: TRBJ2-1
len: 14
CDR3nt: TGTGCCAGTAGTTGGTCGGGTTCCTACAATGAGCAGTTCTTC
CDR3aa: CASSWSGSYNEQFF

v_gene: TRBV5-4
d_gene: .
abundance: once
j_gene: TRBJ2-1
len: 13
CDR3nt: TGTGCCAGCAGCACTAGTCGGGGAGATGAGCAGTTCTTC
CDR3aa: CASSTSRGDEQFF

v_gene: TRBV28
d_gene: .
abundance: .
j_gene: TRBJ2-5
len: 15
CDR3nt: TGTGCCAGCAGTCCTGGGTTAGGGGGGGCAGAGACCCAGTACTTC
CDR3aa: CASSPGLGGAETQYF

v_gene: TRBV4-1
d_gene: .
abundance: .
j_gene: TRBJ2-7
len: 13
CDR3nt: TGCGCCAGCAGCCAGGGAGCAGGTGGCGAGCAGTACTTC
CDR3aa: CASSQGAGGEQYF

v_gene: TRBV18
d_gene: TRBD1
abundance: .
j_gene: TRBJ2-7
len: 15
CDR3nt: TGTGCCAGCTCACCGGGACAGGGGGTTTCCTACGAGCAGTACTTC
CDR3aa: CASSPGQGVSYEQYF